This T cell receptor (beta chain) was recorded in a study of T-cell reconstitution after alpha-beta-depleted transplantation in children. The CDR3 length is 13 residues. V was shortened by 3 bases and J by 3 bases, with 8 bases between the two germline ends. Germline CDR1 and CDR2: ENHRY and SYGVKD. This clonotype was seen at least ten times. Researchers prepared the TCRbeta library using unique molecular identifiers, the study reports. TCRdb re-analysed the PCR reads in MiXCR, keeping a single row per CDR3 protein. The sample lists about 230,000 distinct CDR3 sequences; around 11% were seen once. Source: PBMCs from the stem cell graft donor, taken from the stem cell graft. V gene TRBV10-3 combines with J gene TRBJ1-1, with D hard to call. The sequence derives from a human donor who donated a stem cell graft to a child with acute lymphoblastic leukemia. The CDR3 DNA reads TGTGCCATCAGTGAATCGGTTGACACTGAAGCTTTCTTT. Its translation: CAISESVDTEAFF.